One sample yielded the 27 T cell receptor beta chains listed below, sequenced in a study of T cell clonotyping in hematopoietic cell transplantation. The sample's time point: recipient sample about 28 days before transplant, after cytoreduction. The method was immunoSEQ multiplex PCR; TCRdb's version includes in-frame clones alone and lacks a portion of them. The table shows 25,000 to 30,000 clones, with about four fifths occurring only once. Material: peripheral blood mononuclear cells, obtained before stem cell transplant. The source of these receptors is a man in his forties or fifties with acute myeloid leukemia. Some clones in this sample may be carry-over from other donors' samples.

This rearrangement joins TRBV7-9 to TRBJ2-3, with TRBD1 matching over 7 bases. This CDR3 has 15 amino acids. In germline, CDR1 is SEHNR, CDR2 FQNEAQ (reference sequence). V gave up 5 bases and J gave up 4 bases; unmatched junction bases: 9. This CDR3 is CASSPIDRDADTQYF. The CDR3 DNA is TGTGCCAGCAGCCCCATCGACAGGGACGCAGATACGCAGTATTTT. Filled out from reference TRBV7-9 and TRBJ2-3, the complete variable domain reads DTGVSQNPRHKITKRGQNVTFRCDPISEHNRLYWYRQTLGQGPEFLTYFQNEAQLEKSRLLSDRFSAERPKGSFSTLEIQRTEQGDSAMYLCASSPIDRDADTQYFGPGTRLTVL.

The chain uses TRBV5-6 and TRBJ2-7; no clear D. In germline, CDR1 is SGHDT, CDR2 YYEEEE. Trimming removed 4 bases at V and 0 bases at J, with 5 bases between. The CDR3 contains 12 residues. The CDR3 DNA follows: TGTGCCAGCAGCACCGGCTCCTACGAGCAGTACTTC. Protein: CASSTGSYEQYF.

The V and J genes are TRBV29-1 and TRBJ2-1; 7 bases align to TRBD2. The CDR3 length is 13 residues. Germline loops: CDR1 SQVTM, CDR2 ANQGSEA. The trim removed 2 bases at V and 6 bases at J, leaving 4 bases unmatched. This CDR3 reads CSVEQRGVNEQFF. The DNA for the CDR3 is TGCAGCGTTGAACAGCGGGGAGTCAATGAGCAGTTCTTC.

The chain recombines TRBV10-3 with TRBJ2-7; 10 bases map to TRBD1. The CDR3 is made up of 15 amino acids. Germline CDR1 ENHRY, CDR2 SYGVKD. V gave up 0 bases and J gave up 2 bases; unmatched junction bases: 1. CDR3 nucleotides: TGTGCCATCAGTGAGTCGGGACAGGGGACCTACGAGCAGTACTTC. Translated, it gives CAISESGQGTYEQYF.

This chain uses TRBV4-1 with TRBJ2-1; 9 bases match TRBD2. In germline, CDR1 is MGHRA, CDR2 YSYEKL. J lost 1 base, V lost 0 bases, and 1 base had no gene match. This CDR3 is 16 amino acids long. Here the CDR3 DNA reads TGCGCCAGCAGCCAAGAGGGACTAGCATCCTACAATGAGCAGTTCTTC. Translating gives CASSQEGLASYNEQFF.

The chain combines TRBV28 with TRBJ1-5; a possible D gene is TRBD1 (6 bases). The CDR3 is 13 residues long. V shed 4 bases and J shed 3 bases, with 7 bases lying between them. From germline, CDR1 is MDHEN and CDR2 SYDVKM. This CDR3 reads CASSWTVNQPQHF. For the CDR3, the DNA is TGTGCCAGCAGTTGGACAGTCAATCAGCCCCAGCATTTT.

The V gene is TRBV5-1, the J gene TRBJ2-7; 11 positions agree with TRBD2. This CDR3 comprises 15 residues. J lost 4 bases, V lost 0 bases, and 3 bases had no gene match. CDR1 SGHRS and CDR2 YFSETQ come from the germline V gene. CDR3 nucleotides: TGCGCCAGCAGCTTGGAGGCTAGCGGGAGGTACGAGCAGTACTTC. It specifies CASSLEASGRYEQYF.

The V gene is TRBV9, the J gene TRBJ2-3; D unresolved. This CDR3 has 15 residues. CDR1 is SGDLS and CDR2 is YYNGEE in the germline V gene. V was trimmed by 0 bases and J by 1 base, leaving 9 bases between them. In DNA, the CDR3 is TGTGCCAGCAGCGTAGAGTCATGGGGCACAGATACGCAGTATTTT. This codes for CASSVESWGTDTQYF.

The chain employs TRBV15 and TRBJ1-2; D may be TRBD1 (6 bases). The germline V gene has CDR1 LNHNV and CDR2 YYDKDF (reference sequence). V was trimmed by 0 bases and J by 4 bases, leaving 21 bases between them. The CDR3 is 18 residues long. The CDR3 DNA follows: TGTGCCACCAGCAGAGACCCGGGACACTCCCGGCGTGGCTATGGCTACACCTTC. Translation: CATSRDPGHSRRGYGYTF.

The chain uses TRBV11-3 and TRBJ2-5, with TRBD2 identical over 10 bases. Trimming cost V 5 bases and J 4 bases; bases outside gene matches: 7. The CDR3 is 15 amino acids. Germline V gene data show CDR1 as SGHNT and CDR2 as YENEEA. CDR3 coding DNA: TGTGCCAGCAGCCCCGCTAGCGGGAGACGAGAGACCCAGTACTTC. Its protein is CASSPASGRRETQYF.

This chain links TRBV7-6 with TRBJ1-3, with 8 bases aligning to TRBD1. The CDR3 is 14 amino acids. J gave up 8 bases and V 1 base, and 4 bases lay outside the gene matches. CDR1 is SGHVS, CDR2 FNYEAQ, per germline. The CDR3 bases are TGTGCCAGCAGCTTAGGACAGGGGCCGTACACCATATATTTT. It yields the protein CASSLGQGPYTIYF.

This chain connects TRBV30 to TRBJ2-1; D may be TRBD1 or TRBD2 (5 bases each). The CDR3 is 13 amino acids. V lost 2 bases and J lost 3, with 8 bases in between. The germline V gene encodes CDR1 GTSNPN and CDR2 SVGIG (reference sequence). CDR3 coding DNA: TGTGCCTGGAGTAGCGGACACTACAATGAGCAGTTCTTC. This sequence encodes CAWSSGHYNEQFF.

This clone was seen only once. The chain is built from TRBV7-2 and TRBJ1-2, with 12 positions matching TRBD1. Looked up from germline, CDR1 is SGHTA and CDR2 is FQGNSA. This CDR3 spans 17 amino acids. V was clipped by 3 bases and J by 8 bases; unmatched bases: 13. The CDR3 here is CASSFQGQGAIGVGYTF. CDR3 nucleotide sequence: TGTGCCAGCAGCTTCCAGGGACAGGGGGCAATTGGGGTGGGCTACACCTTC.

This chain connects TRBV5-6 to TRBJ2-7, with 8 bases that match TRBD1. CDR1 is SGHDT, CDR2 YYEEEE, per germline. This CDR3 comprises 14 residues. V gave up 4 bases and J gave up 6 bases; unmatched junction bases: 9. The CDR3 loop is CASSPRTGKGEQYF. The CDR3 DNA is TGTGCCAGCAGCCCCCGGACAGGGAAGGGCGAGCAGTACTTC.

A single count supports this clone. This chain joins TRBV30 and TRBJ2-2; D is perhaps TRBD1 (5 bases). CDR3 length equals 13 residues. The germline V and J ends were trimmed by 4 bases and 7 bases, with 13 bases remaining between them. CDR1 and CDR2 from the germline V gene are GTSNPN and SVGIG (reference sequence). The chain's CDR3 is CAWMRQNLGELFF. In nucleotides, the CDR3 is TGTGCCTGGATGAGACAGAACCTCGGGGAGCTGTTTTTT.

The CDR3 nucleotides read TGTGCCTGGAGGTCGAAGTCGAGCGGGAGGGCCGGTTTTGGAGAGACCCAGTACTTC. It yields the protein CAWRSKSSGRAGFGETQYF. V gene TRBV30 combines with J gene TRBJ2-5, with 10 bases that match TRBD2. The CDR3 is 19 amino acids. Germline V gene lookup returns CDR1 GTSNPN and CDR2 SVGIG (reference sequence). J was trimmed by 4 bases and V by 3 bases; bases with no gene match: 20.

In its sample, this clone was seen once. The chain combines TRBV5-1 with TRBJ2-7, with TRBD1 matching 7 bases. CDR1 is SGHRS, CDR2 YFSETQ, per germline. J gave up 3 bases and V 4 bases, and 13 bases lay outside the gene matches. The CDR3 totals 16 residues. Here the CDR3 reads CASSHAPRTGDYEQYF. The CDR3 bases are TGCGCCAGCAGCCATGCCCCAAGGACAGGTGACTACGAGCAGTACTTC. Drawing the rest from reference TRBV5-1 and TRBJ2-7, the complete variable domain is KAGVTQTPRYLIKTRGQQVTLSCSPISGHRSVSWYQQTPGQGLQFLFEYFSETQRNKGNFPGRFSGRQFSNSRSEMNVSTLELGDSALYLCASSHAPRTGDYEQYFGPGTRLTVT.

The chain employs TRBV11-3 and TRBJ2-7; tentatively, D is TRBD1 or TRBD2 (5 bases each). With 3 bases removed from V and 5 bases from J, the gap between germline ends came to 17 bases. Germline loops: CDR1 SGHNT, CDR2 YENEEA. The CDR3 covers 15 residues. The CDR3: CASSFGRGPWNEQYF. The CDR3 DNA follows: TGTGCCAGCAGCTTCGGCCGGGGCCCTTGGAACGAGCAGTACTTC.

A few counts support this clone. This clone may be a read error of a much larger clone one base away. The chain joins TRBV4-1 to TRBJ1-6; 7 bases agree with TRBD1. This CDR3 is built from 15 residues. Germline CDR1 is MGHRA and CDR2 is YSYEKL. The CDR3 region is CASSQPGQYKSPLHF. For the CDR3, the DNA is TGCGCCAGCAGCCAGCCGGGACAGTATAAGTCACCCCTCCACTTT.

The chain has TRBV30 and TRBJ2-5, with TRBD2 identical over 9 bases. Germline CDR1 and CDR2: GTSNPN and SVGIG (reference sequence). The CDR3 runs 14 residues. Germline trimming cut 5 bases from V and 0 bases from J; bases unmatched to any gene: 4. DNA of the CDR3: TGTGCCTGGGCGGGGGGGGACTACCAAGAGACCCAGTACTTC. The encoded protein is CAWAGGDYQETQYF.

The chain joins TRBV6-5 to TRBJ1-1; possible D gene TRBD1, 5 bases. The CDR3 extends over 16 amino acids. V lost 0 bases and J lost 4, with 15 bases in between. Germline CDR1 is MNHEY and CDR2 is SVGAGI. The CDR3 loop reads CASSYSGVRTTTEAFF. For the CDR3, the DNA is TGTGCCAGCAGTTACTCGGGGGTGAGGACGACCACTGAAGCTTTCTTT.

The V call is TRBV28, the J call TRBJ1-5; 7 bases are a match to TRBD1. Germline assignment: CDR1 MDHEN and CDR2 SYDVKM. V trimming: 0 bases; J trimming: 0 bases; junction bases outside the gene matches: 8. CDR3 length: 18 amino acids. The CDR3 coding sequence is TGTGCCAGCAGTTTATGGGGCCAGACAGGGCCTAGCAATCAGCCCCAGCATTTT. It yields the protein CASSLWGQTGPSNQPQHF.

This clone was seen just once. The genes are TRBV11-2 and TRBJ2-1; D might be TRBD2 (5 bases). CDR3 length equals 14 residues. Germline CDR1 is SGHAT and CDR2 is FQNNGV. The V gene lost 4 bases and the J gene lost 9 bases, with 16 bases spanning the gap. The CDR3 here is CASSSIPMGVEQFF. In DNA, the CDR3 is TGTGCCAGCAGCTCAATCCCCATGGGAGTTGAGCAGTTCTTC.

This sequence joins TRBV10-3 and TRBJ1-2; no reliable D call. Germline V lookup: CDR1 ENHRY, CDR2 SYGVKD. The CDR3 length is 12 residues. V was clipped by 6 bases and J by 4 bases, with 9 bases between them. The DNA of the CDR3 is TGTGCCATCAGCCTCGCGGGCTATGGCTACACCTTC. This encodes CAISLAGYGYTF.

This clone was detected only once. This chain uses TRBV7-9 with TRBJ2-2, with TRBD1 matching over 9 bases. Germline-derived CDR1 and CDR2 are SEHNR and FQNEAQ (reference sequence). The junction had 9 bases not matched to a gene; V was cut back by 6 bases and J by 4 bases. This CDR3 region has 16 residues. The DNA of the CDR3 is TGTGCCAGCAGTTTGTCGACAGGGGGAAGCACCGGGGAGCTGTTTTTT. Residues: CASSLSTGGSTGELFF.

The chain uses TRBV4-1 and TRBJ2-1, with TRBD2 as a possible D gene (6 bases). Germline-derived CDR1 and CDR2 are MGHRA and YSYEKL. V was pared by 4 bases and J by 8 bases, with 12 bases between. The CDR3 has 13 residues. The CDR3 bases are TGCGCCAGCAGCCTAAGGGGAGGCGATGAGCAGTTCTTC. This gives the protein CASSLRGGDEQFF.

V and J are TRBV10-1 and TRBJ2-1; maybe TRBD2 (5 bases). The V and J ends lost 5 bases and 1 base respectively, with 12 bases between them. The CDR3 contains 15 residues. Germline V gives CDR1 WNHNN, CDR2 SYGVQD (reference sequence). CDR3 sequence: CASSISTRSYNEQFF. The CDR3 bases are TGCGCCAGCAGTATCTCTACTAGGTCCTACAATGAGCAGTTCTTC.